This TCR beta chain was captured by sequencing in a study of blood T cell repertoires in COVID-19. At the level of the study: Spain, Italy and the United States supplied samples that represented acute and convalescent COVID-19. The cDNA or gDNA used as material had been derived from T cells, B-cell-depleted T cells, or PBMCs.

Original processing methods: Estimated nucleated cell counts came from reference gene primer amplification. TCRdb's table, derived via immunoSEQ multiplex PCR, lists solely in-frame clones and lacks some. V, J and clone size reflect that table, while D and trimming were determined from the DNA. This sample has approximately 68,000 clones, with roughly 84% found just once. This receptor was taken from a man between 65 and 85 years old with active or convalescent COVID-19. Sequences were obtained from peripheral blood.

CDR3 amino acids: CASSSRTGRNIQYF. The CDR3 nucleotides read TGTGCCAGTAGTTCCCGGACAGGGAGAAACATTCAGTACTTC. The V gene is TRBV19, the J gene TRBJ2-4; 8 bases fit TRBD1. Trimming took 5 bases from V and 6 from J; bases not matched to a gene: 6. This CDR3 is built from 14 residues. Germline V gene data show CDR1 as LNHDA and CDR2 as SQIVND (reference sequence). Filled out from reference TRBV19 and TRBJ2-4, the complete variable domain reads DGGITQSPKYLFRKEGQNVTLSCEQNLNHDAMYWYRQDPGQGLRLIYYSQIVNDFQKGDIAEGYSVSREKKESFPLTVTSAQKNPTAFYLCASSSRTGRNIQYFGAGTRLSVL.